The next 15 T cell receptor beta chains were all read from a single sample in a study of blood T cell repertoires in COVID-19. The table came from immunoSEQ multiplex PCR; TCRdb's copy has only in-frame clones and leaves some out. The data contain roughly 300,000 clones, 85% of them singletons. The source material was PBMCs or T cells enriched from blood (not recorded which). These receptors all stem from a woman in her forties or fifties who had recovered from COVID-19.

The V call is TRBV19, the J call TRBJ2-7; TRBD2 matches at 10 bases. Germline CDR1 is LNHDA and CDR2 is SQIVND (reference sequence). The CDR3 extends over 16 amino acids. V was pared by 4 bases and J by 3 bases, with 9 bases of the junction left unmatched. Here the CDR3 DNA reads TGTGCCAGTAGTAGCCCGGCTAGCGGGAGTATCTACGAGCAGTACTTC. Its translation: CASSSPASGSIYEQYF.

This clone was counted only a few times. CDR3 in amino acids: CARQGQGLAPLHF. Here the CDR3 DNA reads TGTGCCCGCCAGGGACAAGGGTTAGCACCCCTCCACTTT. The J gene is TRBJ1-6, the V gene TRBV30; a weak D match, TRBD1 (6 bases). V shed 8 bases and J shed 11 bases, with 19 bases lying between them. Germline loops: CDR1 GTSNPN, CDR2 SVGIG (reference sequence). This CDR3 spans 13 amino acids.

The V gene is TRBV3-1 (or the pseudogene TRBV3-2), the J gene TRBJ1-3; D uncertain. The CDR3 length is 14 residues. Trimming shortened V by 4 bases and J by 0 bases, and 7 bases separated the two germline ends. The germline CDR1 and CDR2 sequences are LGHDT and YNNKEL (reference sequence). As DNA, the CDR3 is TGTGCCAGCAGCCTTGACACCTCTGGAAACACCATATATTTT. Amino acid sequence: CASSLDTSGNTIYF.

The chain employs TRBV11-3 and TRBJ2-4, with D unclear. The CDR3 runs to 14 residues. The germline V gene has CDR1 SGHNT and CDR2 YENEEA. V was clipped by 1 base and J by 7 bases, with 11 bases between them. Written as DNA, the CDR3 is TGTGCCAGCAGCTTAGGGCCGGGTTCGAACATTCAGTACTTC. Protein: CASSLGPGSNIQYF. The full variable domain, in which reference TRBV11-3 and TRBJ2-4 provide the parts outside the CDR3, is EAGVVQSPRYKIIEKKQPVAFWCNPISGHNTLYWYLQNLGQGPELLIRYENEEAVDDSQLPKDRFSAERLKGVDSTLKIQPAELGDSAVYLCASSLGPGSNIQYFGAGTRLSVL.

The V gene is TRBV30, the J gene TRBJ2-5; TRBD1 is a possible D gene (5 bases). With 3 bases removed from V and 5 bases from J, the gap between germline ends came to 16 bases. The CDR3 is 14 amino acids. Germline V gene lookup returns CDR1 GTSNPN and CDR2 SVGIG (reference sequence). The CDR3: CAWRGLTALETQYF. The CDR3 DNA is TGTGCCTGGAGGGGATTGACAGCCTTGGAGACCCAGTACTTC.

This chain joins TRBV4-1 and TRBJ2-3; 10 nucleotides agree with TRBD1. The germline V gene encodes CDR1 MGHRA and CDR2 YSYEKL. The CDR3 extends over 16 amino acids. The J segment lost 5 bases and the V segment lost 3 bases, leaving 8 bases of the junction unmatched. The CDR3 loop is CASSQGDRGLVDTQYF. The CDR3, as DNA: TGCGCCAGCAGCCAGGGCGACAGGGGGCTAGTAGATACGCAGTATTTT.

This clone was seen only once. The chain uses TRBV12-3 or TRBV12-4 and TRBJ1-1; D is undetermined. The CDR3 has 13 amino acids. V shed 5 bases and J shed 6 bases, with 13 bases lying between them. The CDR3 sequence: CASSPDPGAEAFF. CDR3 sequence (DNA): TGTGCCAGCAGTCCCGACCCCGGGGCTGAAGCTTTCTTT.

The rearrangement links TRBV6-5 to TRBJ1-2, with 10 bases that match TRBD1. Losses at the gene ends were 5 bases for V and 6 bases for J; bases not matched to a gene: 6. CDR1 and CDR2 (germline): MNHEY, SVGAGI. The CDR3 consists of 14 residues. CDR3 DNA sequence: TGTGCCAGCAGTCTAGGGGGGACAGGGGATGGCTACACCTTC. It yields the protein CASSLGGTGDGYTF.

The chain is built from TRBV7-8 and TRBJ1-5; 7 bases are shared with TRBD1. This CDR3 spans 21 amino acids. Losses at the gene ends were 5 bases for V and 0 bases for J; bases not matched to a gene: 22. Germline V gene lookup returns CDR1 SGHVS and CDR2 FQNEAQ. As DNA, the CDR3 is TGTGCCAGCAGCCCCTTTAAAATATTTCCGACAGGGAAGGATAGCAATCAGCCCCAGCATTTT. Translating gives CASSPFKIFPTGKDSNQPQHF.

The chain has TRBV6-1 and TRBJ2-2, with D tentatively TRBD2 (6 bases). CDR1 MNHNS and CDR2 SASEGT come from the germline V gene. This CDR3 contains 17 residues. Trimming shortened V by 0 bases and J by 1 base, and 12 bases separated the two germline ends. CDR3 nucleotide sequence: TGTGCCAGCAGTGAAGCGCGGAGGGTTTGGAACACCGGGGAGCTGTTTTTT. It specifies CASSEARRVWNTGELFF.

This chain's CDR3 is CASSLNRIYEQYF. The CDR3 coding sequence is TGTGCCAGCAGCTTAAACAGGATCTACGAGCAGTACTTC. This chain joins TRBV5-4 and TRBJ2-7; perhaps TRBD1 as D (5 bases). Germline CDR1 and CDR2: SGHNT and YYREEE (reference sequence). The CDR3 sequence is 13 residues long. Trimming stripped 2 bases from V and 3 bases from J, with 9 bases between.

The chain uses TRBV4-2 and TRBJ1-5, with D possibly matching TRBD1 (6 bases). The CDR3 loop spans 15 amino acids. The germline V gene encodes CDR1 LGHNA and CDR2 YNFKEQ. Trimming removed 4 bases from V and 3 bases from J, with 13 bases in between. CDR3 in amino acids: CASSRYDRTNQPQHF. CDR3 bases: TGTGCCAGCAGCCGATACGACAGGACCAATCAGCCCCAGCATTTT.

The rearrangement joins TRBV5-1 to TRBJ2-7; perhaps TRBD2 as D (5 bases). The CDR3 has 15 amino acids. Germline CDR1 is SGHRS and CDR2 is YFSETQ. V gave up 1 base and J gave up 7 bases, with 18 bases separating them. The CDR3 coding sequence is TGCGCCAGCAGCTTGAGAACTAGTAATCTGGATGAGCAGTACTTC. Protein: CASSLRTSNLDEQYF.

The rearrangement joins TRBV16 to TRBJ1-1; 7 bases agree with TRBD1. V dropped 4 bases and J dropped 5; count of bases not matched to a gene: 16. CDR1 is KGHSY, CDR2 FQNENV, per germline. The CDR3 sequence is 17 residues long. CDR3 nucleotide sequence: TGTGCCAGCAGCCCCAGGGGCAGGGGGATCAGTAATACTGAAGCTTTCTTT. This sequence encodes CASSPRGRGISNTEAFF.

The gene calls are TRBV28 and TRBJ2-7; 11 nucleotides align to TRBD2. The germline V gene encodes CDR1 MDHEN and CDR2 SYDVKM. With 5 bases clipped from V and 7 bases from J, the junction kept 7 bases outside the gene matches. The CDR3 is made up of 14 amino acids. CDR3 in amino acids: CASSPLAGGGEQYF. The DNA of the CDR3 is TGTGCCAGCAGTCCCCTAGCGGGGGGTGGAGAGCAGTACTTC.